This T cell receptor (beta chain) appears in the sequencing data of a study of T-cell memory formation after mild COVID-19. From the 5' RACE reads, TCRdb called clonotypes with MiXCR, one entry per CDR3 protein. The repertoire includes 150,000 to 200,000 distinct CDR3 sequences, about 22% of them detected once, and roughly 23% sits in the top ten. The sample consisted of PBMCs or a T cell subset sorted from them (not recorded which). This TCR derives from an adult woman who had mild COVID-19 (a few samples of this study predate the infection). Cell type and time point are not known.

The CDR3 sequence is CASTLNSGELFF. CDR3 DNA sequence: TGTGCCAGCACCCTTAATTCCGGGGAGCTGTTTTTT. The V gene is TRBV7-9, the J gene TRBJ2-2; D is uncertain. Per the germline V gene, CDR1 is SEHNR and CDR2 is FQNEAQ (reference sequence). V was pared by 7 bases and J by 6 bases, with 9 bases between. The CDR3 totals 12 residues.